This is a list of T cell receptor beta chains from one sample in a study of blood T cell repertoires in COVID-19. Repertoires were generated with immunoSEQ multiplex PCR, while TCRdb's copy carries only in-frame clones and drops some. This sample carries approximately 230,000 clones, around nine tenths of them seen once, and the ten largest clones take approximately 2%. The specimen was PBMCs or T cells enriched from blood (not recorded which). These receptors were obtained from a woman between 18 and 29 years old who had recovered from COVID-19. CDR3s leave out the opening cysteine and the closing phenylalanine or tryptophan.

TRBV3-1/TRBV3-2	10	TRBJ1-1	ASSQTQGRAF
TRBV29-1	13	TRBJ1-3	SVDSGGGAGNTIY
TRBV6-5	11	TRBJ1-1	ASRGHLNTEAF
TRBV11-2	11	TRBJ1-1	ASSPGDYTEAF
TRBV29-1	10	TRBJ1-2	SVESRGYGYT
TRBV6-1	12	TRBJ1-2	ASSETGSTNGYT
TRBV28	15	TRBJ2-6	ASSLSSGSLGANVLT
TRBV18	12	TRBJ2-5	ASSPDRGIETQY
TRBV5-5	11	TRBJ1-2	ASSEGQNYGYT
TRBV19	13	TRBJ2-5	ASSIGTSRIETQY
TRBV10-2	11	TRBJ2-2	ASSSGRTGELF
TRBV20-1	12	TRBJ2-3	SASFTSGTDTQY
TRBV19	12	TRBJ1-2	ASSIQGADYGYT
TRBV16	13	TRBJ2-2	ARYYSDTNTGELF
TRBV6-5	11	TRBJ2-3	ASIPRRTDTQY
TRBV6-5	12	TRBJ1-5	ASSYGQGGQPQH
TRBV5-1	12	TRBJ2-1	ASSLEGLSNEQF
TRBV29-1	10	TRBJ1-1	SVDPGTGEAF
TRBV6-5	12	TRBJ1-4	ASSTRLRGEKLF
TRBV4-2	14	TRBJ2-3	ASSQGRLGDTDTQY
TRBV24-1	13	TRBJ2-1	ATSDPGTGVREQF
TRBV7-9	17	TRBJ2-3	ASSPEIFSGAHFTDTQY
TRBV7-8	14	TRBJ1-2	ASSHAQVLGNYGYT
TRBV9	16	TRBJ2-1	ASSPRTSGGESYNEQF
TRBV6-1	14	TRBJ1-3	ASSEYPRGPGNTIY
TRBV15	14	TRBJ2-1	ATSSDLTSGPNEQF
TRBV6-4	13	TRBJ2-3	ASSDSGTGTDTQY
TRBV3-1/TRBV3-2	11	TRBJ1-1	ASSQEGGTVAF
TRBV6-5	13	TRBJ2-7	ASSSPGQSSYEQY
TRBV5-8	13	TRBJ1-2	ASSYLSKAVYGYT
TRBV9	14	TRBJ1-2	ASSSNPGTANYGYT
TRBV23-1	16	TRBJ2-7	ASSQSSDQTGNLYEQY